This T cell receptor beta chain was documented in a study of T cell repertoires in cytomegalovirus infection (dated by TCRdb to about 2019). Notes on the research overall: Recently identified HLA-C-restricted CMV epitopes, whose presentation resists viral immunomodulation, were targeted by peptide stimulations together with well-studied HLA-B-restricted epitopes. Donor HLA type was relevant to the analysis, because carriage of CMV infection together with the matching HLA type was indicated by public TCR beta signatures. The investigation overall reported the following: In the ex vivo response, HLA-C-restricted CMV-specific TCR beta clonotypes were dominant, and in two of eight donors the single most frequent clonotype came from this HLA-C-restricted group. Carriers of CMV infection plus the relevant HLA type were discriminated by the cumulative frequency of public TCR beta family members in the study cohort and in an independent roughly 340-donor cohort.

Read against the paper, the sample's treatment or condition label means: in vitro stimulation with specific CMV peptide epitopes to enrich CMV-specific T cells. Sequencing used an Illumina HiSeq 1500. TCRdb reran the public reads through fastp at Q25 and MiXCR, keeping productive beta chains. One record per CDR3 amino acid sequence lists the most common genes and DNA. Recorded for this sample are 150,000 or so distinct CDR3 sequences; about 20% of them occurred a single time. In total, the top ten clones hold roughly 25% of the sample. The germline V gene encodes CDR1 DFQATT and CDR2 SNEGSKA (reference sequence). The V and J ends are trimmed by 4 bases and 3 bases, leaving 12 bases between them. CDR3 length: 14 amino acids, cysteine to phenylalanine. Solely the CDR3 DNA is kept, with 42 bases framed from the first base. This clonotype showed up just a few times. Its antigen target is currently unknown. Base qualities are not at hand, and no much larger clone is one base apart.

The sample was CD8+ T cells from cultured PBMCs, taken from culture after CMV antigen stimulation. The TCR comes from a human donor in good health (CMV status not recorded). Some clones in this sample may be carry-over from other donors' samples. Rearrangement joined TRBV20-1 to TRBJ2-2; TRBD1 is a weak D gene call, 5 bases matching. Here the CDR3 is given as CSATPGIDTGELFF. The nucleotides are TGCAGTGCTACTCCAGGGATAGACACCGGGGAGCTGTTTTTT.